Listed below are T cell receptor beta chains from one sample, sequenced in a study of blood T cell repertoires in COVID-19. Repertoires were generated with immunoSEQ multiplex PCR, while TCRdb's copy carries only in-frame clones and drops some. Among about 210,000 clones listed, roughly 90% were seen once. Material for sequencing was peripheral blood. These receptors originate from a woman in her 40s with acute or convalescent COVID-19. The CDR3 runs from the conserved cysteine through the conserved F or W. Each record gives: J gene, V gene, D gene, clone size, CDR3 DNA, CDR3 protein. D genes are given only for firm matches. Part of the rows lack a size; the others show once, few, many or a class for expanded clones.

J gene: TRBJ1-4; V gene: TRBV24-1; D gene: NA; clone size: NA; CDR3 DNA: TGTGCCACCAGTGATCCGACCGAGGATGAAAAACTGTTTTTT; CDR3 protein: CATSDPTEDEKLFF
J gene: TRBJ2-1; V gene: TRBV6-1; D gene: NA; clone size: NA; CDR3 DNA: TGTGCCAGCAGTGAATCGGTGGGACTGTTGTCCTACAATGAGCAGTTCTTC; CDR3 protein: CASSESVGLLSYNEQFF
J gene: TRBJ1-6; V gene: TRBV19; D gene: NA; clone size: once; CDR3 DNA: TGTGCCAGTAGTAGCCCTCGGGGGGGATTTGCAGGCTCCTATAATTCACCCCTCCACTTT; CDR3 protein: CASSSPRGGFAGSYNSPLHF
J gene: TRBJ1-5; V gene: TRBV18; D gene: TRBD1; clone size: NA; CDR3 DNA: TGTGCCAGCTCGCCACAGGGGTATGGGCAGCCCCAGCATTTT; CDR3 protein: CASSPQGYGQPQHF
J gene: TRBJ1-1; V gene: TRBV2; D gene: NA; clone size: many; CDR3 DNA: TGTGCCAGCAGTAGAAGGAGCACTGAAGCTTTCTTT; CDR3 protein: CASSRRSTEAFF
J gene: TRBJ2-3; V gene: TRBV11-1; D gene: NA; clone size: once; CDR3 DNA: TGTGCCAGCAGCTCGACAGGCCGGTATGATACGCAGTATTTT; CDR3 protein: CASSSTGRYDTQYF
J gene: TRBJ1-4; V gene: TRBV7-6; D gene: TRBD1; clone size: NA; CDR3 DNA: TGTGCCAGCAGCCTACGACAGGGAGGTGATGAAAAACTGTTTTTT; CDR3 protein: CASSLRQGGDEKLFF
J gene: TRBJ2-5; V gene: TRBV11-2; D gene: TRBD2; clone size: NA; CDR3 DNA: TGTGCCAGCAGCTTACCGCTGCGGGGGGGCCTTCAAGAGACCCAGTACTTC; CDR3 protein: CASSLPLRGGLQETQYF
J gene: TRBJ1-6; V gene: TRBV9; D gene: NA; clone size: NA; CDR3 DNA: TGTGCCAGCAGCGCCGCGAGGTACTATAATTCACCCCTCCACTTT; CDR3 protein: CASSAARYYNSPLHF
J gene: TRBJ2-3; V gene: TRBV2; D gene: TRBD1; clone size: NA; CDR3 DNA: TGTGCCAGCTCGGGACAGGGACGGACAGATACGCAGTATTTT; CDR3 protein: CASSGQGRTDTQYF
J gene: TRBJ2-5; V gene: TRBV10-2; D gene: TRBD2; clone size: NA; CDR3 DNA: TGCGCCAGCAGTGGAGGGACTAGCGGGGGGATTGAGACCCAGTACTTC; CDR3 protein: CASSGGTSGGIETQYF
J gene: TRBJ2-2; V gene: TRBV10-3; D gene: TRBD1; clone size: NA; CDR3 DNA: TGTGCCATCAGTGAGTCTCTCGGGACAGGGAATACCGGGGAGCTGTTTTTT; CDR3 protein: CAISESLGTGNTGELFF
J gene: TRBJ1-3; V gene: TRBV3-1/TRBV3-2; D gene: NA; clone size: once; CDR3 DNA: TGTGCCAGCAGCCACCCCCTCGGGGCGGGGGGAAACACCATATATTTT; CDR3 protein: CASSHPLGAGGNTIYF
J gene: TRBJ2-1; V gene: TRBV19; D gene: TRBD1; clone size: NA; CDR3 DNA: TGTGCCAGTAGTATCGGACAGGGGACCTACAATGAGCAGTTCTTC; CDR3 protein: CASSIGQGTYNEQFF
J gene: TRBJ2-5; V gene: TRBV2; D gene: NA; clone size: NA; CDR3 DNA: TGTGCCAGCAGCGGAACAGGGAGTGAGACCCAGTACTTC; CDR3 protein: CASSGTGSETQYF
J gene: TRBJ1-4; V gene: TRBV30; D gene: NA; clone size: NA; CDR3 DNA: TGTGCCTGGGAAACCAGGGGTTCTGGCAATGAAAAACTGTTTTTT; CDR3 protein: CAWETRGSGNEKLFF
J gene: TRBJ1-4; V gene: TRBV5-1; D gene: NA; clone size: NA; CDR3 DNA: TGCGCCAGCAGCTTGGCCGTCGGGGAAAATGAAAAACTGTTTTTT; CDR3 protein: CASSLAVGENEKLFF
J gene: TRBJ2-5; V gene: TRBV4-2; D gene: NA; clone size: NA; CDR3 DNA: TGTGCCAGCAGCCTGGGAGGCGGGACGGAACAAGAGACCCAGTACTTC; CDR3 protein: CASSLGGGTEQETQYF
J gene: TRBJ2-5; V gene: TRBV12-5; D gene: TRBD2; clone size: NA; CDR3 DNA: TGTGCTAGTGGCACGGGACTAGCGGGGGCCGGGGAGACCCAGTACTTC; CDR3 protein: CASGTGLAGAGETQYF
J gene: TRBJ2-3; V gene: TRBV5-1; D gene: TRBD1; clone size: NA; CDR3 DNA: TGCGCCAGCAGCTTTCGGCAGGGGGCCACAGATACGCAGTATTTT; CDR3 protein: CASSFRQGATDTQYF
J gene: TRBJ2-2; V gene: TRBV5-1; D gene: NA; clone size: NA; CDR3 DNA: TGCGCCAGCAGCTTTGGGCAGACCGGGGAGCTGTTTTTT; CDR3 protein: CASSFGQTGELFF
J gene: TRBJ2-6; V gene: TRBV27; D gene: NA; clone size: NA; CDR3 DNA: TGTGCCAGCAGTTCCATACAGAGAAGTTATTCATCTGGGGCCAACGTCCTGACTTTC; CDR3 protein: CASSSIQRSYSSGANVLTF
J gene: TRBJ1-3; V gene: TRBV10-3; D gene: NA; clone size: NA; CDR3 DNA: TGTGCCATCAGTGAGCTCACTACAGGAGCTGGAAACACCATATATTTT; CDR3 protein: CAISELTTGAGNTIYF
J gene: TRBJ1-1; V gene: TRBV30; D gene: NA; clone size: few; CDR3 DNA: TGTGCCTGGAGAAAATGGGGGGACACTGAAGCTTTCTTT; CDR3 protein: CAWRKWGDTEAFF
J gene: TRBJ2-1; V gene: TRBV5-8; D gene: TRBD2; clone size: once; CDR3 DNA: TGTGCCAGCAGCTTCACTGGGGGGGGGATATCCTACAATGAGCAGTTCTTC; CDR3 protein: CASSFTGGGISYNEQFF
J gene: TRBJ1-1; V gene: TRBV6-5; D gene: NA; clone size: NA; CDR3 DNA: TGTGCCAGCAGTCCCATCGACAGACCAAAAACTGAAGCTTTCTTT; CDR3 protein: CASSPIDRPKTEAFF
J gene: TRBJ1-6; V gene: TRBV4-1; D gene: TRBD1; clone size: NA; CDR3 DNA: TGCGCCAGCAGCCAAGGGGACAGTATTAATTCACCCCTCCACTTT; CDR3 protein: CASSQGDSINSPLHF
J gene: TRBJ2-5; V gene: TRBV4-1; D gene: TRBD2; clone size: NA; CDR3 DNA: TGCGCCAGCAGCCAAGGAAAAGCGGGGAAATTGCAAGAGACCCAGTACTTC; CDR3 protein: CASSQGKAGKLQETQYF
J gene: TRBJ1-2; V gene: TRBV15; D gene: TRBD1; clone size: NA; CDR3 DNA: TGTGCCACCGGACAGGGACCCTATGGCTACACCTTC; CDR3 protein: CATGQGPYGYTF
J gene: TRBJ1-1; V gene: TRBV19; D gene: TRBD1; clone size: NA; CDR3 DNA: TGTGCCAGTAGTATCCACAGGGGGGGAACTGAAGCTTTCTTT; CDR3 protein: CASSIHRGGTEAFF
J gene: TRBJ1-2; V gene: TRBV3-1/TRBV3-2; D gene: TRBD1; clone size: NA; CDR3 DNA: TGTGCCAGCCCTCAAGGAACAGGGGGCTACTATGGCTACACCTTC; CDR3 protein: CASPQGTGGYYGYTF
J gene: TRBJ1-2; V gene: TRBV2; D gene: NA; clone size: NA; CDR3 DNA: TGTGCCAGCAGTGAATATGACTATGGCTACACCTTC; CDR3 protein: CASSEYDYGYTF
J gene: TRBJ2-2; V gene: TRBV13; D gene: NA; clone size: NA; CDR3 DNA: TGTGCCAGCAGCTCGGCGCGGAGGGGGGGCCGGGACACCGGGGAGCTGTTTTTT; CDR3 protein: CASSSARRGGRDTGELFF
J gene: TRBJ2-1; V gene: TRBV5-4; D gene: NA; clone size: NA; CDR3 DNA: TGTGCCAGCAGCACCACTAGCCGGGGTTACAATGAGCAGTTCTTC; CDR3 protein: CASSTTSRGYNEQFF
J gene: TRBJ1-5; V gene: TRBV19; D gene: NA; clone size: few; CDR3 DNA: TGTGCCAGTAGACTCCCCCGGACAGTGGGGCTGGTTTTT; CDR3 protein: CASRLPRTVGLVF
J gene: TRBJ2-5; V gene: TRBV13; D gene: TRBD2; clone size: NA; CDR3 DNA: TGTGCCAGCAGCTCCCTAGCGGGCAGACTCCAAGAGACCCAGTACTTC; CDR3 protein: CASSSLAGRLQETQYF
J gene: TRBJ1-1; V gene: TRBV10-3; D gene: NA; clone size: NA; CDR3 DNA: TGTGCCATCAGTGAGGTACAGGCAGGGAACACTGAAGCTTTCTTT; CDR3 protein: CAISEVQAGNTEAFF
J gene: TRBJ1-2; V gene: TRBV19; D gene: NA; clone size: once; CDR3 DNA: TGTGCCAGTAGCGAAACGGAGGGCGGTGGCTACACCTTC; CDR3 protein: CASSETEGGGYTF
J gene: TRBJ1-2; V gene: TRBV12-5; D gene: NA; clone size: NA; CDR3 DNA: TGTGCTAGTGGTTTGGTGGGGCAGGGCTATGGCTACACCTTC; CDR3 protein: CASGLVGQGYGYTF
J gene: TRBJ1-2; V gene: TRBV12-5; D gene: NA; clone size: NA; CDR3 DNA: TGTGCTAGTGGTTTGACCCTCCAGGGAGGCTACACCTTC; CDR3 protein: CASGLTLQGGYTF
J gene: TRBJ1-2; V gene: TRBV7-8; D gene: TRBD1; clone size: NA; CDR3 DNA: TGTGCCAGCAGCATGACACAGGGGGCTGACTATGGCTACACCTTC; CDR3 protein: CASSMTQGADYGYTF
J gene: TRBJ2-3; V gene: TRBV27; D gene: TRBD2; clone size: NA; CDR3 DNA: TGTGCCAGCAGTTTATCCGCCGGGACTAGCGGGGGGGTTGCAGATACGCAGTATTTT; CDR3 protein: CASSLSAGTSGGVADTQYF
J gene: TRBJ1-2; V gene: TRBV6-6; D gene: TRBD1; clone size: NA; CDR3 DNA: TGTGCCAGCAGACCCCGACAGGGATACTATGGCTACACCTTC; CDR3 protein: CASRPRQGYYGYTF
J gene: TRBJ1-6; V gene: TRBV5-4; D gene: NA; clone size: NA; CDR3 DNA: TGTGCCAGCAGCGTTCAGGGAAATAATTCACCCCTCCACTTT; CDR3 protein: CASSVQGNNSPLHF
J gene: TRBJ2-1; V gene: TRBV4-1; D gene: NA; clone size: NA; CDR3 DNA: TGCGCCAGCAGCCAGTATACAGGGATCGGTGAGCAGTTCTTC; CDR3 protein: CASSQYTGIGEQFF
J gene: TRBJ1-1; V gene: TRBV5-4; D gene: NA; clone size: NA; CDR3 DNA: TGTGCCAGCAGCTTACCGCGGGCAGGGAGGACTGAAGCTTTCTTT; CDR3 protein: CASSLPRAGRTEAFF
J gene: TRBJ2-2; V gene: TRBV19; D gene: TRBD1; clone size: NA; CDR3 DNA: TGTGCCAGTAGTATCGGGCAGGGGGCCGGGGAGCTGTTTTTT; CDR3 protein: CASSIGQGAGELFF
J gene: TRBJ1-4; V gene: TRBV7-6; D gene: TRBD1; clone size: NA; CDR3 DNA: TGTGCCAGCAGCCTTAGACAGGGAACTAATGAAAAACTGTTTTTT; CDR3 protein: CASSLRQGTNEKLFF
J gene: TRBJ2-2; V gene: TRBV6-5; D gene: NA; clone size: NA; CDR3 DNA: TGTGCCAGCAGTTTGGCGCGGGACAGCTTTACCGGGGAGCTGTTTTTT; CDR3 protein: CASSLARDSFTGELFF
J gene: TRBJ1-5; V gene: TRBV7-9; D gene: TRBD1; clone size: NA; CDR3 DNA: TGTGCCAGCAGCTATGGACAGGGCAACAATCAGCCCCAGCATTTT; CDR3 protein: CASSYGQGNNQPQHF
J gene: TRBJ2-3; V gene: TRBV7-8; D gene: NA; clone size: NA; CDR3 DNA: TGTGCCAGCAGCTTATTCGCGGCGGATACGCAGTATTTT; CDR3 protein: CASSLFAADTQYF
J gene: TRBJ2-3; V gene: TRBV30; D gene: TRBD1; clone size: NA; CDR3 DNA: TGTGCCTGGAGTTATCCGGGACAGGGACCAGATACGCAGTATTTT; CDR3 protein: CAWSYPGQGPDTQYF
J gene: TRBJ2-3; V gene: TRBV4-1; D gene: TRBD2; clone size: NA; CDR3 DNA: TGCGCCAGCAGCCAACAACCTCTAGCGGGGGGACCCACAGATACGCAGTATTTT; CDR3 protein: CASSQQPLAGGPTDTQYF
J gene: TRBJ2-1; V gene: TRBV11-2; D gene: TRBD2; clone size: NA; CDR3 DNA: TGTGCCAGCAGCTTAGGAAGCGGGGGTTACAATGAGCAGTTCTTC; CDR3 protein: CASSLGSGGYNEQFF
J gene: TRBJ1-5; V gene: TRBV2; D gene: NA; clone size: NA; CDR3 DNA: TGTGCCAGCAGTGATAGTTTGGTTCAGCCCCAGCATTTT; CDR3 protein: CASSDSLVQPQHF
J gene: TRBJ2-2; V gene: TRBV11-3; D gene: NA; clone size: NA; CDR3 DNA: TGTGCCAGCAGCCCAGTGTGGGGCAATTTCACCGGGGAGCTGTTTTTT; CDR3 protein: CASSPVWGNFTGELFF
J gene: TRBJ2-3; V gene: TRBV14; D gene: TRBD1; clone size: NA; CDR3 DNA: TGTGCCAGCAGCCCCCAGGGGGCGACAGATACGCAGTATTTT; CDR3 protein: CASSPQGATDTQYF
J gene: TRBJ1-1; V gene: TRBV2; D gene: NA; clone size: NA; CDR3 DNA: TGTGCCTGTCGAGAGGGCCTTGGGGTAAACACTGAAGCTTTCTTT; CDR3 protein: CACREGLGVNTEAFF
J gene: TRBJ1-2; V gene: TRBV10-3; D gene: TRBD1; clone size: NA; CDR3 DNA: TGTGCCATCAGTTCCGGGACAGGGCTAAATAACTATGGCTACACCTTC; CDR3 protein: CAISSGTGLNNYGYTF